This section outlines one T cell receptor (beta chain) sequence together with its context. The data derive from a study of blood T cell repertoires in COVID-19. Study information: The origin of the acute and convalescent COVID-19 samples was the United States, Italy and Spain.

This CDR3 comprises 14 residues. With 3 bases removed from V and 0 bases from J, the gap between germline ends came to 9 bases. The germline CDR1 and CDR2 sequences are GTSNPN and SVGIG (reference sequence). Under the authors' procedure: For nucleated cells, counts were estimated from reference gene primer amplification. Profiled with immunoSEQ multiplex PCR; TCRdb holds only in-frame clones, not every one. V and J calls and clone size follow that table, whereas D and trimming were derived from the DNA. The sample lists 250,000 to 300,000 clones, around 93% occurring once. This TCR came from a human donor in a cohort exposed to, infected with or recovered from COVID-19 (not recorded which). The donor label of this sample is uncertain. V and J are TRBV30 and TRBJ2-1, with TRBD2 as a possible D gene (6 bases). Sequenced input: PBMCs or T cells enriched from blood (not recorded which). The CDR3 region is CAWSGGGSYNEQFF. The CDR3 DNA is TGTGCCTGGAGCGGGGGAGGCTCCTACAATGAGCAGTTCTTC.